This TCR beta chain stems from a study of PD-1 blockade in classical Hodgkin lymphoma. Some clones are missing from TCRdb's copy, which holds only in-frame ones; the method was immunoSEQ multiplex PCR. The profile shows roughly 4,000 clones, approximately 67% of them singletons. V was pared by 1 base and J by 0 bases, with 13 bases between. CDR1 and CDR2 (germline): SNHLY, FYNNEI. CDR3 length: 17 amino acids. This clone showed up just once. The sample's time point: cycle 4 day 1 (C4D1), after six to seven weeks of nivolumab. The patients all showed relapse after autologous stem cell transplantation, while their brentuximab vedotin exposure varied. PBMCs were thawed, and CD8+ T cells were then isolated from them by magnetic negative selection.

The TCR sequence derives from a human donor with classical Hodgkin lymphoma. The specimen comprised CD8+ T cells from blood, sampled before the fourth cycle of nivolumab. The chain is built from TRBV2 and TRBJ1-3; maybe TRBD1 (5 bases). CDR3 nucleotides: TGTGCCAGCAGTGAAGGGCCGGGAGGGGACTCTGGAAACACCATATATTTT. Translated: CASSEGPGGDSGNTIYF. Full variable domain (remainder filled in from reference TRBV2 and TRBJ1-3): EPEVTQTPSHQVTQMGQEVILRCVPISNHLYFYWYRQILGQKVEFLVSFYNNEISEKSEIFDDQFSVERPDGSNFTLKIRSTKLEDSAMYFCASSEGPGGDSGNTIYFGEGSWLTVV.